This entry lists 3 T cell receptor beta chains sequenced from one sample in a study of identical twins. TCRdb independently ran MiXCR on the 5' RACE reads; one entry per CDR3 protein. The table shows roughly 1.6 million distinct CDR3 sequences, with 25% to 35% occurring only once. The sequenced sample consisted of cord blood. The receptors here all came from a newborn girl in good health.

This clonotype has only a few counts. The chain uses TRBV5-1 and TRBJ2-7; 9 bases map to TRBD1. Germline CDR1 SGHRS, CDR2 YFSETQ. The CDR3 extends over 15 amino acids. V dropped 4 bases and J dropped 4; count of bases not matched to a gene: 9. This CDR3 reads CASSRGTGNFYEQYF. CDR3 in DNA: TGCGCCAGCAGCCGCGGGACAGGGAATTTTTACGAGCAGTACTTC.

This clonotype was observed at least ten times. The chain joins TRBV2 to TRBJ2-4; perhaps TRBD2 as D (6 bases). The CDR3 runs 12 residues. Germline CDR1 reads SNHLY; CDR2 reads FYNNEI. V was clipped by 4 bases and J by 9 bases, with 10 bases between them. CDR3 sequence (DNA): TGTGCCAGCAGTGCGGGACTGTTCATTCAGTACTTC. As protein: CASSAGLFIQYF.

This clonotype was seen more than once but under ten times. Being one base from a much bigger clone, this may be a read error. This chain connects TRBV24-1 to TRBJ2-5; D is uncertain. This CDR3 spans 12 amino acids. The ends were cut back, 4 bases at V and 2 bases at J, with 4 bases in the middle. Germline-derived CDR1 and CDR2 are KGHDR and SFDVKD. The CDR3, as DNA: TGTGCCACCAGTGACAAACAAGAGACCCAGTACTTC. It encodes CATSDKQETQYF.